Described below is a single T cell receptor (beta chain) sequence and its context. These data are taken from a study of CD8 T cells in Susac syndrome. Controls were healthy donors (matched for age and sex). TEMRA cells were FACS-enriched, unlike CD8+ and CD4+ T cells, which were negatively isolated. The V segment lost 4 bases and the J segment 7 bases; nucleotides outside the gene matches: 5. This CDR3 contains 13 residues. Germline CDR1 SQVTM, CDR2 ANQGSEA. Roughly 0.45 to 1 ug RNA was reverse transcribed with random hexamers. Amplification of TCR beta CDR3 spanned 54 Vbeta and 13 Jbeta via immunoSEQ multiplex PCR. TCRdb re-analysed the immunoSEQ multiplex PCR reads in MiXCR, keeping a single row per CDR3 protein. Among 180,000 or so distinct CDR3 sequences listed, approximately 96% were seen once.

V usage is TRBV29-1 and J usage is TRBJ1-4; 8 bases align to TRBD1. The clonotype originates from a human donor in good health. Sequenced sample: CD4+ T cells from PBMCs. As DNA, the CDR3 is TGCAGCGTTGTCAGGGGGCGCGGTGAAAAACTGTTTTTT. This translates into CSVVRGRGEKLFF.